The next 13 T cell receptor beta chains were all read from a single sample in a study of blood T cells in healthy people across ages. A second about 6 to 11 cycle PCR used barcoded and J-beta primers. TCRdb recomputed calls from the 5' RACE reads with MiXCR, one row per CDR3 protein. Here the sample spans roughly 800,000 distinct CDR3 sequences, roughly 60% being singletons. The sample taken for sequencing was blood. The receptors were sampled from a man between 25 and 39 years old in good health.

The chain combines TRBV20-1 with TRBJ2-5; unclear D gene. The CDR3 is 13 residues long. V shed 8 bases and J shed 5 bases, with 18 bases lying between them. Germline assignment: CDR1 DFQATT and CDR2 SNEGSKA (reference sequence). This CDR3 is CSPNIPPGETQYF. The CDR3 DNA reads as TGCAGTCCCAACATCCCCCCGGGTGAGACCCAGTACTTC.

This chain links TRBV20-1 with TRBJ1-5; D is perhaps TRBD1 (5 bases). V lost 0 bases and J lost 7, with 13 bases in between. The CDR3 consists of 14 residues. CDR1 and CDR2 from the germline V gene are DFQATT and SNEGSKA (reference sequence). CDR3 in amino acids: CSARDRKTVQPQHF. The CDR3 coding sequence is TGCAGTGCTAGAGATCGAAAGACAGTGCAGCCCCAGCATTTT.

The chain couples TRBV13 to TRBJ2-7, with 10 bases that match TRBD2. Germline V gene data show CDR1 as PRHDT and CDR2 as FYEKMQ (reference sequence). CDR3 length: 12 amino acids. J gave up 12 bases and V 6 bases, and 8 bases lay outside the gene matches. The CDR3 DNA reads TGTGCCAGCAGTCCACTAGCGGGGACGCCGTACTTC. This sequence encodes CASSPLAGTPYF.

The chain joins TRBV6-6 to TRBJ2-3; TRBD1 matches at 9 bases. CDR3 length: 13 amino acids. The J segment lost 1 base and the V segment lost 10 bases, leaving 3 bases of the junction unmatched. Germline CDR1 and CDR2: MNHNY and SVGAGI (reference sequence). The CDR3 protein is CAIQGAGTDTQYF. The CDR3 DNA is TGTGCCATACAGGGGGCAGGCACAGATACGCAGTATTTT.

This chain joins TRBV14 and TRBJ2-1; D might be TRBD1 (5 bases). Deletions cut 2 bases from V and 8 bases from J, with 10 bases between. The CDR3 has 13 amino acids. Germline values: CDR1 SGHDN, CDR2 FVKESK. CDR3 in amino acids: CASSQWIRDEQFF. CDR3 DNA: TGTGCCAGCAGCCAATGGATCAGGGATGAGCAGTTCTTC.

This chain joins TRBV2 and TRBJ1-4; D is unresolved. With 6 bases removed from V and 12 bases from J, the gap between germline ends came to 11 bases. This CDR3 comprises 11 residues. Germline CDR1 and CDR2: SNHLY and FYNNEI. As DNA, the CDR3 is TGTGCCAGCAGACGCGTCCAGGAACTGTTTTTT. It is translated as CASRRVQELFF.

This clonotype showed up just a few times. This chain links TRBV20-1 with TRBJ1-2; D remains ambiguous. V lost 7 bases and J lost 5, with 8 bases in between. The CDR3 extends over 10 amino acids. The germline gives CDR1 DFQATT, CDR2 SNEGSKA (reference sequence). CDR3 bases: TGCAGTGTCGCTCAGTATGGCTACACCTTC. It translates to CSVAQYGYTF.

V gene TRBV20-1 combines with J gene TRBJ2-7; TRBD2 matches at 8 bases. J lost 6 bases, V lost 6 bases, and 10 bases had no gene match. The CDR3 is 13 amino acids. Germline V lookup: CDR1 DFQATT, CDR2 SNEGSKA (reference sequence). CDR3 nucleotide sequence: TGCAGTGCCCGAACGGGGCTAGCGGGCGAGCAGTACTTC. Translating it yields CSARTGLAGEQYF.

V and J are TRBV3-1 and TRBJ2-5; no definite D call. V shed 2 bases and J shed 1 base, with 14 bases lying between them. CDR3 length: 16 amino acids. Germline V gene data show CDR1 as LGHDT and CDR2 as YNNKEL (reference sequence). CDR3 nucleotides: TGTGCCAGCAGCCAAAGGCGGAAGGTAACCCAAGAGACCCAGTACTTC. Amino acids: CASSQRRKVTQETQYF.

V gene TRBV6-1 combines with J gene TRBJ2-6; a weak D match, TRBD1 (5 bases). The CDR3 totals 13 residues. From germline, CDR1 is MNHNS and CDR2 SASEGT. The V and J ends lost 6 bases and 9 bases respectively, with 12 bases between them. CDR3 sequence: CASRRPGYNVLTF. Written as DNA, the CDR3 is TGTGCCAGCAGGAGACCAGGGTACAACGTCCTGACTTTC.

This chain connects TRBV13 to TRBJ2-7, with 7 nucleotides matching TRBD2. Germline V CDR1 and CDR2: PRHDT, FYEKMQ (reference sequence). The CDR3 contains 15 residues. V was clipped by 2 bases and J by 6 bases; unmatched bases: 10. CDR3 sequence (DNA): TGTGCCAGCAGCTTATCGGGGGGAGTAGGTCTCGAGCAGTACTTC. Its translation is CASSLSGGVGLEQYF.

In its sample, this clonotype was seen a few times. The chain uses TRBV11-2 and TRBJ2-5, with TRBD2 identical over 12 bases. This CDR3 contains 14 residues. Looked up from germline, CDR1 is SGHAT and CDR2 is FQNNGV. V lost 5 bases, J lost 6 bases, and 4 bases stayed unmatched. The CDR3 region is CASSPGLAGKTQYF. The CDR3 region has the DNA TGTGCCAGCAGCCCCGGACTAGCGGGGAAGACCCAGTACTTC. The whole variable domain, remainder taken from reference TRBV11-2 and TRBJ2-5, is EAGVAQSPRYKIIEKRQSVAFWCNPISGHATLYWYQQILGQGPKLLIQFQNNGVVDDSQLPKDRFSAERLKGVDSTLKIQPAKLEDSAVYLCASSPGLAGKTQYFGPGTRLLVL.

The chain is built from TRBV3-1 and TRBJ1-4; D gene uncertain. Trimming took 4 bases from V and 2 from J, leaving 8 bases between them. The CDR3 is made up of 14 amino acids. From germline, CDR1 is LGHDT and CDR2 YNNKEL (reference sequence). DNA for the CDR3: TGTGCCAGCAGCCCAAAGAGGACTAATGAAAAACTGTTTTTT. As protein: CASSPKRTNEKLFF.